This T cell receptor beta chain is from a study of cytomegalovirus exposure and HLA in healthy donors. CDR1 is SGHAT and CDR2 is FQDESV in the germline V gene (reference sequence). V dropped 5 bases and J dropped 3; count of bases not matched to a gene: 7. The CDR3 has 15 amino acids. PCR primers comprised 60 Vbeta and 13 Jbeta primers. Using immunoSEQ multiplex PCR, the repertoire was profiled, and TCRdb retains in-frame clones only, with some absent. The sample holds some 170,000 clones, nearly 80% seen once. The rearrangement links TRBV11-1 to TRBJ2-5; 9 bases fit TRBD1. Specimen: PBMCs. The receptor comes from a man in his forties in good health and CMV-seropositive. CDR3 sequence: CASSPGQGGEETQYF. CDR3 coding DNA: TGTGCCAGCAGCCCGGGACAGGGAGGGGAAGAGACCCAGTACTTC.